The clone carrying this T cell receptor beta chain is classed as medium-sized. Via MiXCR, TCRdb re-called the 5' RACE reads, giving one row per CDR3 protein. The profile covers just under 85,000 distinct CDR3 sequences, with about 9.4% appearing a single time and about 8.2% taken by the ten largest. The data are from a study of early T cells in non-severe SARS-CoV-2 infection. This clonotype was sampled from an adult who was a healthcare worker with PCR-confirmed SARS-CoV-2 infection or an uninfected control (not recorded which). The material was whole blood, obtained at baseline.

This CDR3 is CASSQGVGAYEQYF. For the CDR3, the DNA is TGTGCCAGCTCACAGGGGGTAGGAGCCTACGAGCAGTACTTC. The chain joins TRBV18 to TRBJ2-7; the D gene is possibly TRBD1 (6 bases). The germline V and J ends were trimmed by 4 bases and 2 bases, with 12 bases remaining between them. The germline V gene encodes CDR1 KGHSH and CDR2 LQKENI. This CDR3 has 14 amino acids.